This is a list of T cell receptor beta chains from one sample in a study of CD8 T cells in ankylosing spondylitis. TCRdb processed the 5' RACE reads anew with MiXCR; each CDR3 protein has one entry. The sample lists 700,000 to 1,000,000 distinct CDR3 sequences, approximately 10% occurring once. Sequenced sample: blood, either unsorted or a sorted T cell fraction (not recorded which). The receptors originated from a male donor with ankylosing spondylitis. CDR3s include the opening cysteine and the closing phenylalanine or tryptophan. D genes are given only for firm matches. The size entry is marked missing in some rows and otherwise reads once, few, many or a size class.

-	-	TRBV7-2	TRBJ2-5	TGTGCCAGCAGCTTAGGGCGGGCTGTGGAGACCCAGTACTTC	CASSLGRAVETQYF
TRBD1	-	TRBV4-2	TRBJ1-2	TGTGCCAGCAGCCAAGAGGGGACAGCCTATGGCTACACCTTC	CASSQEGTAYGYTF
TRBD2	-	TRBV4-3	TRBJ2-1	TGCGCCAGCAGCACCCTGACTAGCGCTGTGGGGAATGAGCAGTTCTTC	CASSTLTSAVGNEQFF
-	-	TRBV2	TRBJ2-7	TGTGCCAGCAGTAGTCGGGAGTACGGGGAGTACGAGCAGTACTTC	CASSSREYGEYEQYF
TRBD1	many	TRBV12-3/TRBV12-4	TRBJ2-7	TGTGCCAGCAGTTTAGTGGGACAGATCTACGAGCAGTACTTC	CASSLVGQIYEQYF
-	-	TRBV5-1	TRBJ2-5	TGCGCCAGCAGCTTGAGGCTAGGCTTAGAAGAGACCCAGTACTTC	CASSLRLGLEETQYF
-	-	TRBV27	TRBJ2-2	TGTGCCAGCAGTCCACGACTAGTTTGGTTCGGGGAGCTGTTTTTT	CASSPRLVWFGELFF
-	-	TRBV6-2/TRBV6-3	TRBJ2-1	TGTGCCACCAGTGAGAACTCCTACAATGAGCAGTTCTTC	CATSENSYNEQFF
-	-	TRBV10-3	TRBJ2-7	TGTGCCATCAGTGATCCCGCTACTGGGCTCTACGAGCAGTACTTC	CAISDPATGLYEQYF
-	few	TRBV3-1	TRBJ2-7	TGTGCCAGCAGCCGGACAATTAGATTTAACGAGCAGTACTTC	CASSRTIRFNEQYF
-	few	TRBV5-1	TRBJ1-6	TGCGCCAGCAGCAGGAACCCCGGCGGTAATTCACCCCTCCACTTT	CASSRNPGGNSPLHF
-	-	TRBV19	TRBJ2-1	TGTGCCAGTACCGCGGACAGAAAACTCTACAATGAGCAGTTCTTC	CASTADRKLYNEQFF
-	few	TRBV9	TRBJ2-7	TGTGCCAGCAGCTCCCCCGGGGGCGGGAGTGACTACGAGCAGTACTTC	CASSSPGGGSDYEQYF
-	few	TRBV5-1	TRBJ2-7	TGCGCCAGCAGCTTGGAGGACGGAACTCTGCAATACGAGCAGTACTTC	CASSLEDGTLQYEQYF
-	-	TRBV27	TRBJ2-7	TGTGCCCGCAATCCTGTCGGGGTGGACGAGCAGTACTTC	CARNPVGVDEQYF
-	many	TRBV6-1	TRBJ2-2	TGTGCCAACAGGGAGGGGACAGCGAACACCGGGGAGCTGTTTTTT	CANREGTANTGELFF
TRBD1	-	TRBV4-2	TRBJ2-4	TGTGCCAGCAGCCCGGGACAGGGCAAAAACATTCAGTACTTC	CASSPGQGKNIQYF